The present T cell receptor (beta chain) was sequenced within a study of shared clonotypes between healthy human individuals. Study observations and caveats: Clonotypes not shared had lower generation probabilities than those common to all four donors.

This CDR3 is built from 14 residues. Germline CDR1 is SGDLS and CDR2 is YYNGEE. V was trimmed by 3 bases and J by 8 bases, leaving 17 bases between them. In regard to this clone: Its antigen is as yet unknown.

Generated by immunoSEQ multiplex PCR, the TCRdb table keeps only in-frame clones and is missing some. The table records about 2.3 million clones, less than 95% of them present only once. Sequencing used naive CD4+ T cells from PBMCs. Subset: CD45RA+ positively selected. The chain uses TRBV9 and TRBJ1-2; perhaps TRBD1 as D (5 bases). This clonotype originated in a young man in good health. Some clones in this sample may be carry-over from other donors' samples. This chain's CDR3 is CASSDPWGVEGYTF. The CDR3 DNA reads as TGTGCCAGCAGCGACCCGTGGGGGGTGGAGGGCTACACCTTC. Looking up the rest from reference TRBV9 and TRBJ1-2 gives the full variable domain: DSGVTQTPKHLITATGQRVTLRCSPRSGDLSVYWYQQSLDQGLQFLIQYYNGEERAKGNILERFSAQQFPDLHSELNLSSLELGDSALYFCASSDPWGVEGYTFGSGTRLTVV.